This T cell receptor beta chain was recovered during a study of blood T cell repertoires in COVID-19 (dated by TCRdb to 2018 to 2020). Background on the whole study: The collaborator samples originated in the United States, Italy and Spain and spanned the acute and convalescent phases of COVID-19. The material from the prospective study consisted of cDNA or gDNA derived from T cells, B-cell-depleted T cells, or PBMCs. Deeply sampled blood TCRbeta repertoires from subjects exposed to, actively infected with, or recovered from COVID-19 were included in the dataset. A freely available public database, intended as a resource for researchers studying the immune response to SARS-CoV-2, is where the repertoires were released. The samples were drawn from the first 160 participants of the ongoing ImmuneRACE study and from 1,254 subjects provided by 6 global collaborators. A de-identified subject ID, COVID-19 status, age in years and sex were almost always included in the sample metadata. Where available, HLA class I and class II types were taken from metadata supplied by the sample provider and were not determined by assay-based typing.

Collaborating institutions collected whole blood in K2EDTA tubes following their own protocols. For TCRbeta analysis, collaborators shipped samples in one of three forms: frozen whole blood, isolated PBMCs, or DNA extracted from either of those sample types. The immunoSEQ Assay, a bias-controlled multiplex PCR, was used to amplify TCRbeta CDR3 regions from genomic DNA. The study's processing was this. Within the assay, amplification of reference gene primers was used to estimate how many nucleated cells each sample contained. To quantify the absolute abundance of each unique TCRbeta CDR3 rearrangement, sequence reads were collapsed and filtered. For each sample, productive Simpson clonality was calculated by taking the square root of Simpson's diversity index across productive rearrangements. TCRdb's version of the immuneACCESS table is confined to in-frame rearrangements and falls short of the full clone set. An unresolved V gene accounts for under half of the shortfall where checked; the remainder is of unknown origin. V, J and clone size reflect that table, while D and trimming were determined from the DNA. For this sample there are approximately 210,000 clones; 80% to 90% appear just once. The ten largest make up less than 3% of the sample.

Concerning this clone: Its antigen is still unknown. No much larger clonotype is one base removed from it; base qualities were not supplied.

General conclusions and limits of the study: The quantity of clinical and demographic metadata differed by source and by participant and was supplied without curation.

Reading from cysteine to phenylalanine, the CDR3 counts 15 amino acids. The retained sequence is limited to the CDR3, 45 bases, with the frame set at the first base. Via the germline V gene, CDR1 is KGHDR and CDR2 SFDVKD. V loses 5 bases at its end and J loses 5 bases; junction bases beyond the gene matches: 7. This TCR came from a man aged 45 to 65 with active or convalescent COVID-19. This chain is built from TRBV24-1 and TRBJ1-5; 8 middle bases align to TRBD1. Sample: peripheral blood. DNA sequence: TGTGCCACCAGTGCGGGGACAGGTTTTGATCAGCCCCAGCATTTT. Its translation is CATSAGTGFDQPQHF.